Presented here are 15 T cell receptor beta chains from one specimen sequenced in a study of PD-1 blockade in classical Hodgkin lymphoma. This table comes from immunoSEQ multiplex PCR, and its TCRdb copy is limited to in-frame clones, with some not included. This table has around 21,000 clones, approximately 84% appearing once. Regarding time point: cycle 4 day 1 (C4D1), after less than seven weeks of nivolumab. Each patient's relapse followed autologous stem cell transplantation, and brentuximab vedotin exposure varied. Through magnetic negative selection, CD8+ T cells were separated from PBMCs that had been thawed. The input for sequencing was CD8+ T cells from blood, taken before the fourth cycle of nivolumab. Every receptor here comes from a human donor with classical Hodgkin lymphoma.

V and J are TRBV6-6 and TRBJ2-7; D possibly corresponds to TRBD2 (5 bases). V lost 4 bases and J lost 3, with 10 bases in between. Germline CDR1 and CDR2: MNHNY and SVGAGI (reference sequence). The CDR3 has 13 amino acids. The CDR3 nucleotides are TGTGCCAGCAGTTGGGCGGGCGACTACGAGCAGTACTTC. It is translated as CASSWAGDYEQYF.

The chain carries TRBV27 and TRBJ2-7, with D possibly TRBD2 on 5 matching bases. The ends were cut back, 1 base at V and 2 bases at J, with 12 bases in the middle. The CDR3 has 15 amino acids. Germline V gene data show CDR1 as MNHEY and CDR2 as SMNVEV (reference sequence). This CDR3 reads CASSLFGGPTYEQYF. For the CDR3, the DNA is TGTGCCAGCAGTTTATTTGGCGGGCCGACCTACGAGCAGTACTTC.

The CDR3 here is CASSLALGINTGELFF. CDR3 coding DNA: TGTGCCAGCAGCTTAGCCCTCGGAATTAACACCGGGGAGCTGTTTTTT. The chain links TRBV7-9 to TRBJ2-2; D ambiguous. This CDR3 is 16 amino acids long. Germline CDR1 SEHNR, CDR2 FQNEAQ (reference sequence). V was pared by 0 bases and J by 2 bases, with 10 bases between.

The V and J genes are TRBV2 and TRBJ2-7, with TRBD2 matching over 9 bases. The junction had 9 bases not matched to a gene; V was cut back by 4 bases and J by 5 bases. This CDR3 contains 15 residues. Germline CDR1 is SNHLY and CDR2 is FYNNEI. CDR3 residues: CASSGKVAGVNEQYF. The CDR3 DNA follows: TGTGCCAGCAGTGGAAAGGTAGCGGGGGTGAACGAGCAGTACTTC.

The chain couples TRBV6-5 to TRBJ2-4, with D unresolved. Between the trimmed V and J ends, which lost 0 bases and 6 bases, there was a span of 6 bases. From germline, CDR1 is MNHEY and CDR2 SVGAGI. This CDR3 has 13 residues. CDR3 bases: TGTGCCAGCAGTTACTCAGCTGGAAACATTCAGTACTTC. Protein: CASSYSAGNIQYF.

In DNA, the CDR3 is TGTGCCAGCAGTCCGGGGACTAGCGGGGCTTTCCTGGACAATGAGCAGTTCTTC. Its protein is CASSPGTSGAFLDNEQFF. The rearrangement uses TRBV11-2 and TRBJ2-1; 13 bases line up with TRBD2. The CDR3 is made up of 18 amino acids. Germline assignment: CDR1 SGHAT and CDR2 FQNNGV. With 6 bases clipped from V and 5 bases from J, the junction kept 13 bases outside the gene matches.

For the CDR3, the DNA is TGTGCCACCAGTACCAGGGACGGTACTGAAGCTTTCTTT. This sequence encodes CATSTRDGTEAFF. The rearrangement links TRBV15 to TRBJ1-1; a weak D match, TRBD1 (5 bases). The CDR3 sequence is 13 residues long. Trimming took off 6 bases at V and 5 bases at J, with 13 bases between the two ends. CDR1 LNHNV and CDR2 YYDKDF come from the germline V gene (reference sequence).

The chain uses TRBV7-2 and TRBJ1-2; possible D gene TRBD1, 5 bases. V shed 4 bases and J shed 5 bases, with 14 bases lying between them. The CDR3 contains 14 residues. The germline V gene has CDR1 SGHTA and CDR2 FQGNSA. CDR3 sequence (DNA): TGTGCCAGCAGCTCACCCGGGACGGATTATGGCTACACCTTC. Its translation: CASSSPGTDYGYTF.

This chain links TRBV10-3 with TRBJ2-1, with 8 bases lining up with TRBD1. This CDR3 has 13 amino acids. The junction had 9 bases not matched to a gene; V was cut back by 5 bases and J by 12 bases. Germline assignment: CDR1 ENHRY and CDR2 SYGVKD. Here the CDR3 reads CAISHRGVMGQFF. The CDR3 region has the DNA TGTGCCATCAGTCACAGGGGGGTCATGGGGCAGTTCTTC.

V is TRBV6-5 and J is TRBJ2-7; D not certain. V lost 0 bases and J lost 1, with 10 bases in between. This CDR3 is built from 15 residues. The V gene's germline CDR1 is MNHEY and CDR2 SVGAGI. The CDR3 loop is CASSYSVGDSYEQYF. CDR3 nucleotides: TGTGCCAGCAGTTACTCGGTGGGTGATTCCTACGAGCAGTACTTC.

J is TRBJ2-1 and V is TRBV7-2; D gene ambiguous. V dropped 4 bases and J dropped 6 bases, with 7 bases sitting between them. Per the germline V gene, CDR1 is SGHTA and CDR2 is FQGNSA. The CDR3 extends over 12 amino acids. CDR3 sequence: CASSSPSNEQFF. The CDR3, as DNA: TGTGCCAGCAGCTCCCCTTCCAATGAGCAGTTCTTC.

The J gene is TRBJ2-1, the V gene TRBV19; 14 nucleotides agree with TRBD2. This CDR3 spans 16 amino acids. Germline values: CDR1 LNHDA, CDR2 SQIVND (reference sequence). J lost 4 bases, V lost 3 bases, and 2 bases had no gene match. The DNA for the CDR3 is TGTGCCAGTAGTATGACTAGCGGGGGGGTATACAATGAGCAGTTCTTC. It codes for CASSMTSGGVYNEQFF. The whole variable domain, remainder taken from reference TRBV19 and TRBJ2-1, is DGGITQSPKYLFRKEGQNVTLSCEQNLNHDAMYWYRQDPGQGLRLIYYSQIVNDFQKGDIAEGYSVSREKKESFPLTVTSAQKNPTAFYLCASSMTSGGVYNEQFFGPGTRLTVL.

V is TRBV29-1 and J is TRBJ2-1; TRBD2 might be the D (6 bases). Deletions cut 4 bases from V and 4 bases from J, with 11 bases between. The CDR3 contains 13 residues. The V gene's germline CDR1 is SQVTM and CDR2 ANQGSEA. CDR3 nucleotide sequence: TGCAGCGTTGCCGGGACTCAATACAATGAGCAGTTCTTC. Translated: CSVAGTQYNEQFF.

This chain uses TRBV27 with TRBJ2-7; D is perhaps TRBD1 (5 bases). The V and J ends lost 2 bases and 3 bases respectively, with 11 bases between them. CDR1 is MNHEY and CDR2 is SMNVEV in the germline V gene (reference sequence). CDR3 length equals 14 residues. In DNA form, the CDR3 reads TGTGCCAGCAGTTTACAAGGGGTCTTCTACGAGCAGTACTTC. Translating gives CASSLQGVFYEQYF.

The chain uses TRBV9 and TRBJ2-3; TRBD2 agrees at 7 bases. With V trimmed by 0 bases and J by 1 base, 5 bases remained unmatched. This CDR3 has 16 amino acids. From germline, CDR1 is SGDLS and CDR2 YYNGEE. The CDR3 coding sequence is TGTGCCAGCAGCGTAGAGGCGGGGGAGGGCACAGATACGCAGTATTTT. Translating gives CASSVEAGEGTDTQYF.